Here is one T cell receptor (beta chain) with its context. With V trimmed by 4 bases and J by 7 bases, 5 bases remained unmatched. The CDR3 runs 14 residues. The V gene's germline CDR1 is MNHEY and CDR2 SVGAGI. The entry originates in a study of control samples from healthy donors and cancer patients. Measured with immunoSEQ multiplex PCR; TCRdb has only the in-frame clones, and not every one. Among 130,000 to 150,000 clones listed, 85% to 95% were seen once. Material: PBMCs. This sequence originates from a man aged 55 to 69 with colorectal cancer. The chain has TRBV6-5 and TRBJ1-2, with 11 bases identical to TRBD1. In nucleotides, the CDR3 is TGTGCCAGCAGTTCTGGACAGGGGGCCGGTGGCTACACCTTC. This encodes CASSSGQGAGGYTF.